This T cell receptor (beta chain) stems from a study of cytomegalovirus exposure and HLA in healthy donors. Nominal health characterized the donors when sampled, though unrecorded immune exposures were likely. PCR employed 60 Vbeta and 13 Jbeta primers. Some clones are missing from TCRdb's copy, which holds only in-frame ones; the method was immunoSEQ multiplex PCR. The data show over 150,000 clones, with about four fifths seen just once and roughly 7.7% held by the top ten. Losses at the gene ends were 3 bases for V and 10 bases for J; bases not matched to a gene: 6. Per the germline V gene, CDR1 is SGDLS and CDR2 is YYNGEE. The CDR3 is 12 amino acids. Worth noting for this clone: What it binds is unknown.

Study conclusions and caveats: Follow-up analysis found HLA locus-dependent TCR association rates, highest for DRB1 and lowest for HLA-C. Indistinguishability led to the exclusion of some V segments, TRBV6-2 and TRBV6-3 included.

The specimen was PBMCs. The receptor was isolated from a woman aged 25 to 39 in good health and CMV-seropositive. This sequence joins TRBV9 and TRBJ1-1; TRBD1 matches 7 bases. The CDR3 is CASSAGDRGAFF. In DNA, the CDR3 is TGTGCCAGCAGCGCGGGGGACAGAGGAGCTTTCTTT. The full variable domain, rest sourced from reference TRBV9 and TRBJ1-1, is DSGVTQTPKHLITATGQRVTLRCSPRSGDLSVYWYQQSLDQGLQFLIQYYNGEERAKGNILERFSAQQFPDLHSELNLSSLELGDSALYFCASSAGDRGAFFGQGTRLTVV.